This T cell receptor beta chain stems from a study of T cells expressing NK-cell markers. CDR1 and CDR2 from the germline V gene are SGHRS and YFSETQ. The CDR3 runs 15 residues. TCRdb re-called the 5' RACE reads; every CDR3 protein appears as one record, without DNA. The sample table includes roughly 390,000 distinct CDR3 sequences. Sequenced input: blood T cells: a sorted CD56 or NKG2C T cell subset, CD4+ or CD8+ T cells, or bulk PBMC T cells (not recorded which). The clonotype was recovered from a man between 18 and 69 years old in good health. The chain is built from TRBV5-1 and TRBJ2-2; TCRdb reports TRBD1, a call that lacks DNA to check it against. CDR3 sequence reads: CASSLDQGSTGELFF.